The 21 T cell receptor beta chains reported below all come from one sample, sequenced in a study of technical replicates of blood from a handful of donors. Only in-frame clones appear in the TCRdb table, and some are missing; sequencing was by immunoSEQ multiplex PCR. The repertoire includes some 74,000 clones, about 95% of them detected once, and roughly 0.24% sits in the top ten. Input material: T cells isolated from PBMCs. Receptor source: a human donor in good health.

The V gene is TRBV14, the J gene TRBJ2-2; 8 positions match TRBD2. V trimming: 6 bases; J trimming: 8 bases; junction bases outside the gene matches: 8. The CDR3 runs to 14 residues. CDR1 and CDR2 (germline): SGHDN, FVKESK. The CDR3 coding sequence is TGTGCCAGCAGTCCTTCCTTAGCGGGGGGGGAGCTGTTTTTT. Residues: CASSPSLAGGELFF.

The chain links TRBV11-3 to TRBJ1-6, with a tentative D call TRBD1 (6 bases). V shed 4 bases and J shed 3 bases, with 10 bases lying between them. The CDR3 extends over 15 amino acids. Germline V lookup: CDR1 SGHNT, CDR2 YENEEA. CDR3: CASSSTGLYNSPLHF. The DNA of the CDR3 is TGTGCCAGCAGCTCGACAGGTCTCTATAATTCACCCCTCCACTTT.

This chain joins TRBV27 and TRBJ1-6; D remains unclear. This CDR3 is built from 14 residues. Trimming left V 5 bases short and J 0 bases short, with 5 bases between. Germline lookup yields CDR1 MNHEY and CDR2 SMNVEV (reference sequence). In DNA, the CDR3 is TGTGCCAGCAGTGCCTACTCCTATAATTCACCCCTCCACTTT. Translated: CASSAYSYNSPLHF.

The gene calls are TRBV29-1 and TRBJ2-7, with D possibly TRBD1 on 6 matching bases. This CDR3 is built from 15 residues. The V gene lost 7 bases and the J gene lost 5 bases, with 24 bases spanning the gap. CDR1 and CDR2 from the germline V gene are SQVTM and ANQGSEA. The CDR3 DNA follows: TGCAGCGAAGACGCCCCGGGACATGTCTCTGACGAGCAGTACTTC. It codes for CSEDAPGHVSDEQYF.

The rearrangement joins TRBV9 to TRBJ1-2; D not certain. Trimming took 4 bases from V and 8 from J, leaving 21 bases between them. The germline CDR1 and CDR2 sequences are SGDLS and YYNGEE. CDR3 size: 15 residues. CDR3 nucleotide sequence: TGTGCCAGCAGCCCCCGGGGAGGGTACATGGGAGGCTACACCTTC. This encodes CASSPRGGYMGGYTF.

The V gene is TRBV4-1, the J gene TRBJ1-1; D possibly corresponds to TRBD1 (5 bases). The CDR3 covers 14 residues. V dropped 1 base and J dropped 3 bases, with 9 bases sitting between them. From germline, CDR1 is MGHRA and CDR2 YSYEKL. CDR3 amino acids: CASSQGRGYTEAFF. The CDR3 DNA sequence: TGCGCCAGCAGCCAAGGGAGGGGATACACTGAAGCTTTCTTT.

CDR3 loop: CASSFSFGDTFSYEQYF. Written as DNA, the CDR3 is TGTGCCAGCAGTTTTTCCTTCGGGGACACATTCTCCTACGAGCAGTACTTC. The J gene is TRBJ2-7, the V gene TRBV28; D possibly corresponds to TRBD1 (6 bases). The germline V gene has CDR1 MDHEN and CDR2 SYDVKM. The V and J ends lost 3 bases and 0 bases respectively, with 18 bases between them. The CDR3 is 17 residues long.

This chain joins TRBV6-1 and TRBJ1-1, with 8 nucleotides matching TRBD1. Germline CDR1 reads MNHNS; CDR2 reads SASEGT. The CDR3 extends over 14 amino acids. V lost 2 bases and J lost 6; bases outside the gene matches: 5. CDR3 loop: CASSEQGQDAEAFF. The CDR3 nucleotides are TGTGCCAGCAGTGAACAGGGACAGGATGCTGAAGCTTTCTTT.

This chain links TRBV19 with TRBJ2-2; D remains ambiguous. The CDR3 has 13 amino acids. Looked up from germline, CDR1 is LNHDA and CDR2 is SQIVND (reference sequence). The V and J ends lost 5 bases and 6 bases respectively, with 10 bases between them. In DNA, the CDR3 is TGTGCCAGTAGTTCAAGCTGGTCCGGGGAGCTGTTTTTT. It specifies CASSSSWSGELFF.

This rearrangement joins TRBV28 to TRBJ2-3, with a possible D match to TRBD1 (6 bases). This CDR3 spans 15 amino acids. CDR1 is MDHEN, CDR2 SYDVKM, per germline. Trimming removed 1 base from V and 3 bases from J, with 11 bases in between. This CDR3 reads CASSLSGAKTDTQYF. In nucleotides, the CDR3 is TGTGCCAGCAGTTTATCAGGGGCCAAAACAGATACGCAGTATTTT. The variable domain in full, with the rest retrieved from reference TRBV28 and TRBJ2-3, is DVKVTQSSRYLVKRTGEKVFLECVQDMDHENMFWYRQDPGLGLRLIYFSYDVKMKEKGDIPEGYSVSREKKERFSLILESASTNQTSMYLCASSLSGAKTDTQYFGPGTRLTVL.

The V and J genes are TRBV7-2 and TRBJ2-7; no definite D call. The V and J ends lost 4 bases and 5 bases respectively, with 12 bases between them. CDR1 is SGHTA, CDR2 FQGNSA, per germline. The CDR3 totals 13 residues. The CDR3 spells CASSSPGLDEQYF. CDR3 in DNA: TGTGCCAGCAGCTCCCCGGGTTTAGACGAGCAGTACTTC.

The CDR3 sequence is CASSPAQEFNEQFF. The CDR3 region has the DNA TGTGCCAGCAGCCCCGCACAAGAATTTAATGAGCAGTTCTTC. The gene calls are TRBV28 and TRBJ2-1; D not certain. CDR1 and CDR2 from the germline V gene are MDHEN and SYDVKM. This CDR3 contains 14 residues. Trimming stripped 6 bases from V and 7 bases from J, with 16 bases between.

The rearrangement links TRBV14 to TRBJ1-2; 7 nucleotides align to TRBD1. This CDR3 has 18 amino acids. Germline V lookup: CDR1 SGHDN, CDR2 FVKESK. V shed 3 bases, J shed 2 bases, and the junction held 15 bases outside the gene matches. The CDR3 coding sequence is TGTGCCAGCAGCCATTTTCGGGTAGTTAGGGGGCGAAACTATGGCTACACCTTC. Translating gives CASSHFRVVRGRNYGYTF.

The V call is TRBV19, the J call TRBJ1-6, with a weak D call TRBD1 (5 bases). V gave up 10 bases and J gave up 2 bases, with 15 bases separating them. In germline, CDR1 is LNHDA, CDR2 SQIVND (reference sequence). CDR3 length: 15 amino acids. The CDR3 DNA is TGTGCCACCAGACAGCCCACCCCCTATAATTCACCCCTCCACTTT. Translating it yields CATRQPTPYNSPLHF.

This chain joins TRBV7-2 and TRBJ2-7; TRBD2 aligns across 8 bases. Germline V CDR1 and CDR2: SGHTA, FQGNSA. There are 14 residues in the CDR3. Losses at the gene ends were 4 bases for V and 1 base for J; bases not matched to a gene: 3. This chain's CDR3 is CASSSRGGSYEQYF. The CDR3 DNA is TGTGCCAGCAGCTCCCGGGGGGGTTCCTACGAGCAGTACTTC.

The chain employs TRBV19 and TRBJ2-7; D may be TRBD1 (6 bases). This CDR3 contains 17 residues. Germline assignment: CDR1 LNHDA and CDR2 SQIVND (reference sequence). V lost 0 bases and J 2 bases, leaving 17 bases between the germline ends. The CDR3 coding sequence is TGTGCCAGTAGTATAGACATTCGCACAGGGCGTCCCTACGAGCAGTACTTC. This encodes CASSIDIRTGRPYEQYF.

J is TRBJ1-2 and V is TRBV21-1. TRBV21-1 is flagged as a pseudogene. The CDR3 length is 13 residues. The CDR3 spells CASSKGDSWGYTF. In DNA, the CDR3 is TGTGCCAGCAGCAAAGGTGATAGTTGGGGCTACACCTTC.

The rearrangement uses TRBV10-2 and TRBJ1-2; 7 nucleotides match TRBD1. V trimming: 3 bases; J trimming: 7 bases; junction bases outside the gene matches: 5. Germline V CDR1 and CDR2: WSHSY, SAAADI. The CDR3 is 13 residues long. CDR3 sequence: CASSEDRVGGYTF. For the CDR3, the DNA is TGCGCCAGCAGTGAAGACAGGGTGGGTGGCTACACCTTC.

About this clone: The junction and the germline gene differ at one end; a read error may be behind it. This chain uses TRBV7-7 with TRBJ2-5; D is perhaps TRBD1 (5 bases). The CDR3 has 17 amino acids. Germline CDR1 SSHAT, CDR2 FNYEAQ (reference sequence). The CDR3 sequence is CASSSFTGITISETQYF. The CDR3 DNA sequence: TGTGCTAGCAGCTCCTTTACAGGAATTACTATCTCGGAGACCCAGTACTTC.

This chain uses TRBV28 with TRBJ2-1; 7 bases agree with TRBD1. The CDR3 totals 14 residues. J lost 6 bases, V lost 8 bases, and 10 bases had no gene match. In germline, CDR1 is MDHEN, CDR2 SYDVKM. As DNA, the CDR3 is TGTGCCAGCCATTACAGGGGCTTAACCAATGAGCAGTTCTTC. Translated, it gives CASHYRGLTNEQFF. The full variable domain, its missing parts supplied by reference TRBV28 and TRBJ2-1, is DVKVTQSSRYLVKRTGEKVFLECVQDMDHENMFWYRQDPGLGLRLIYFSYDVKMKEKGDIPEGYSVSREKKERFSLILESASTNQTSMYLCASHYRGLTNEQFFGPGTRLTVL.

The rearrangement links TRBV11-2 to TRBJ2-1; the D gene is possibly TRBD1 (5 bases). The V end lost 3 bases, the J end lost 3 bases, and 12 bases lay between the germline ends. The CDR3 consists of 15 residues. Germline CDR1 is SGHAT and CDR2 is FQNNGV. The chain's CDR3 is CASSLGRTFYNEQFF. The CDR3 DNA follows: TGTGCCAGCAGCTTGGGGCGGACGTTCTACAATGAGCAGTTCTTC. Combining the CDR3 with reference TRBV11-2 and TRBJ2-1 gives the whole variable domain EAGVAQSPRYKIIEKRQSVAFWCNPISGHATLYWYQQILGQGPKLLIQFQNNGVVDDSQLPKDRFSAERLKGVDSTLKIQPAKLEDSAVYLCASSLGRTFYNEQFFGPGTRLTVL.